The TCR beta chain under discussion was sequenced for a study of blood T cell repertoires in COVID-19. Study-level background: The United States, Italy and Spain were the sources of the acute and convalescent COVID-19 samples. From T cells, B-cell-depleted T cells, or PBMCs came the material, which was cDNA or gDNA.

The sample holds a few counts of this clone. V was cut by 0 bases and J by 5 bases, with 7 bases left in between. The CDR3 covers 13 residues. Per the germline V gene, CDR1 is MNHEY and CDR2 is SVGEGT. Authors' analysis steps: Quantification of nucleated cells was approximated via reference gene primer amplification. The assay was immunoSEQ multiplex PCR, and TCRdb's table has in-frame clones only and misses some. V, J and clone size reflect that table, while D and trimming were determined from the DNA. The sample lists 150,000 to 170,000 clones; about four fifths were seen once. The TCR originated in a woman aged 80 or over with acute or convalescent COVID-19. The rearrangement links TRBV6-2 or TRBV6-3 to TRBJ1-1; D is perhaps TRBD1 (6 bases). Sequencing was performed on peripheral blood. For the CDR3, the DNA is TGTGCCAGCAGTTACTCCGACAGGACTGAAGCTTTCTTT. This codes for CASSYSDRTEAFF.